The clone carrying this TCR beta chain was observed many times. The PCR employed 60 Vbeta primers together with 13 Jbeta primers. The table came from immunoSEQ multiplex PCR; TCRdb's copy has only in-frame clones and leaves some out. The table includes some 110,000 clones, roughly 9.9% detected once. V shed 3 bases, J shed 1 base, and the junction held 4 bases outside the gene matches. This CDR3 has 16 residues. The V gene's germline CDR1 is MDHEN and CDR2 SYDVKM. These data originate in a study of cytomegalovirus exposure and HLA in healthy donors. Across the study: Unique TCR beta sequences numbering approximately 120 million came from some 200 million T cells in an earlier analysis.

Everyone who donated was a healthy bone marrow donor. Sample: PBMCs. V and J are TRBV28 and TRBJ2-2, with 8 bases that match TRBD2. This clonotype was obtained from a man between 25 and 39 years old in good health and CMV-seronegative. The CDR3 here is CASSLYREGNTGELFF. The CDR3 DNA reads TGTGCCAGCAGTTTGTACCGGGAGGGGAACACCGGGGAGCTGTTTTTT.